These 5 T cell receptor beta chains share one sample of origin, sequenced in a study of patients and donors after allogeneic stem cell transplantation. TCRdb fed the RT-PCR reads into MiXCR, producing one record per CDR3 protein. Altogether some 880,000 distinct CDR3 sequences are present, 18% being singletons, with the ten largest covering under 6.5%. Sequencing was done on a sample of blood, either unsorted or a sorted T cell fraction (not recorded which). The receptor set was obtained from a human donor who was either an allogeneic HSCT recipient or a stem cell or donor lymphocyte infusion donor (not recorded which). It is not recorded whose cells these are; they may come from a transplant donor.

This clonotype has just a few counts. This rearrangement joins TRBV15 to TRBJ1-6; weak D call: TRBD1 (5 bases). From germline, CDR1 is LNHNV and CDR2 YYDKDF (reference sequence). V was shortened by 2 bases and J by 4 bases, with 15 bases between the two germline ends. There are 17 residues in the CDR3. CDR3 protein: CATSRPPTDPYNSPLHF. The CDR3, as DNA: TGTGCCACCAGCAGACCTCCGACAGACCCATATAATTCACCCCTCCACTTT.

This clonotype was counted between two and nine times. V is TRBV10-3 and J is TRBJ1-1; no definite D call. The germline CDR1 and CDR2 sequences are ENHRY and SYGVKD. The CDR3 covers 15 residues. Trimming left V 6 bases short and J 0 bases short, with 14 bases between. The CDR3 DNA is TGTGCCATCAGATCTAGCCAGGAGGTGAACACTGAAGCTTTCTTT. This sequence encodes CAIRSSQEVNTEAFF.

The CDR3 loop reads CASSHLRERPDEQFF. The CDR3 DNA reads as TGTGCCAGCAGCCATCTACGGGAGAGACCGGATGAGCAGTTCTTC. The V call is TRBV3-1, the J call TRBJ2-1; possibly TRBD2 for D (6 bases). Trimming stripped 3 bases from V and 8 bases from J, with 17 bases between. Germline V gene sequence: CDR1 LGHDT, CDR2 YNNKEL (reference sequence). This CDR3 comprises 15 residues.

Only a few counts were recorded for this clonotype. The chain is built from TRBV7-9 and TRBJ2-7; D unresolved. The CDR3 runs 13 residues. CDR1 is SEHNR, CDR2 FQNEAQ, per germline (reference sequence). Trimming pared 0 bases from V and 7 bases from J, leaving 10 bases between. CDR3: CASSLASRIEQYF. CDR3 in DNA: TGTGCCAGCAGCTTAGCTTCAAGAATAGAGCAGTACTTC.

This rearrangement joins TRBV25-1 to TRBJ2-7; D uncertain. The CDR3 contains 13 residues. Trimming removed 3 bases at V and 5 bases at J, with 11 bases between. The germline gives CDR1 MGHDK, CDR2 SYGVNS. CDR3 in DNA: TGTGCCAGCAGTGACTACCTTACGAACGAGCAGTACTTC. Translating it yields CASSDYLTNEQYF.